This T cell receptor beta chain was sequenced for a study of STAT5B mutations in CD4+ large granular lymphocyte leukemia. This clone was detected only a few times. Assay used: immunoSEQ multiplex PCR; TCRdb lists only in-frame clones, some missing. Among approximately 52,000 clones, around 70% were seen once, and the ten largest hold approximately 1.4%. Sequenced: CD4+ T cells from blood buffy coats. The receptor comes from a human donor in good health.

CDR3 bases: TGTGCCAGCAGCTTATTTAGCGAGACCCAGTACTTC. This gives the protein CASSLFSETQYF. The chain couples TRBV7-8 to TRBJ2-5; D not resolved. CDR1 SGHVS and CDR2 FQNEAQ come from the germline V gene. CDR3 length equals 12 residues. Trimming shortened V by 2 bases and J by 5 bases, and 6 bases separated the two germline ends.